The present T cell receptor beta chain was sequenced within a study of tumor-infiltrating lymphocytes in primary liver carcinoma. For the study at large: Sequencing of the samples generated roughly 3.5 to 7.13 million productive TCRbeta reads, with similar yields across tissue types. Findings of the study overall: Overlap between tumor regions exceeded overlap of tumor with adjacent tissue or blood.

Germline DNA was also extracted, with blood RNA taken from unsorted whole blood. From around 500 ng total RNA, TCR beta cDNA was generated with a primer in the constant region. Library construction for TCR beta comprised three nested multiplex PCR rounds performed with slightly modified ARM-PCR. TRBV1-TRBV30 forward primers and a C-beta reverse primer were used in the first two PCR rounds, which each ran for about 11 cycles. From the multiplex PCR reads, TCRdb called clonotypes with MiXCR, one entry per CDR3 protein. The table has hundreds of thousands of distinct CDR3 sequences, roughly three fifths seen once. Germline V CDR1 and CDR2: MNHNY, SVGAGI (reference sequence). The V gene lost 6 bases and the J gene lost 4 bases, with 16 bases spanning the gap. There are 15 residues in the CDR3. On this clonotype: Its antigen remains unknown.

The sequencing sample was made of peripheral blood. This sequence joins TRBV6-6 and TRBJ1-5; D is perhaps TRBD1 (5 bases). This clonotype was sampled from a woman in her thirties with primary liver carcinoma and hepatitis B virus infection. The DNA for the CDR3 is TGTGCCAGCAGACACGACGGGGGGTGGAATCAGCCCCAGCATTTT. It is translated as CASRHDGGWNQPQHF.